This entry lists 26 T cell receptor beta chains sequenced from one sample in a study of blood T cell repertoires in COVID-19. This table comes from immunoSEQ multiplex PCR, and its TCRdb copy is limited to in-frame clones, with some not included. The sample has about 160,000 clones, 65% to 85% seen once. The material sequenced was peripheral blood. These receptors were obtained from a woman aged 80 or older with acute or convalescent COVID-19.

This clone has only a few counts. The chain links TRBV9 to TRBJ1-1; D might be TRBD1 (6 bases). V was clipped by 0 bases and J by 6 bases, with 12 bases between them. The germline gives CDR1 SGDLS, CDR2 YYNGEE. This CDR3 is 14 amino acids long. The CDR3 coding sequence is TGTGCCAGCAGCGTAGGGGGGCAGCTCCCTGAAGCTTTCTTT. Amino acids: CASSVGGQLPEAFF.

The rearrangement uses TRBV20-1 and TRBJ2-7; D is perhaps TRBD1 (6 bases). V was clipped by 8 bases and J by 0 bases, with 8 bases between them. Per the germline V gene, CDR1 is DFQATT and CDR2 is SNEGSKA (reference sequence). The CDR3 spans 11 residues. In DNA, the CDR3 is TGCAGTTGGACAGACTCCTACGAGCAGTACTTC. Translation: CSWTDSYEQYF.

A note on this clone: A junction boundary mismatches the germline segment, possibly from a read error. The chain is built from TRBV7-2 and TRBJ2-2; 12 nucleotides align to TRBD2. CDR1 is SGHTA, CDR2 FQGNSA, per germline. The length of the CDR3 is 16 residues. The CDR3 coding sequence is TGTGCCAGCAGCCTAGCGGGAGGGCCTCGGACCGGGGAGCTGTTTTTT. Protein product: CASSLAGGPRTGELFF. The full variable domain, rest sourced from reference TRBV7-2 and TRBJ2-2, is GAGVSQSPSNKVTEKGKDVELRCDPISGHTALYWYRQSLGQGLEFLIYFQGNSAPDKSGLPSDRFSAERTGGSVSTLTIQRTQQEDSAVYLCASSLAGGPRTGELFFGEGSRLTVL.

The chain recombines TRBV29-1 with TRBJ2-1; D is perhaps TRBD2 (6 bases). The CDR3 length is 15 residues. Trimming removed 5 bases from V and 4 bases from J, with 18 bases in between. CDR1 is SQVTM and CDR2 is ANQGSEA in the germline V gene. The CDR3 loop is CSVPVLAGLYNEQFF. The CDR3 bases are TGCAGCGTTCCCGTGCTCGCGGGGCTGTACAATGAGCAGTTCTTC.

The chain joins TRBV19 to TRBJ1-1; 12 nucleotides match TRBD1. V trimming: 7 bases; J trimming: 5 bases; junction bases outside the gene matches: 8. The CDR3 spans 15 residues. Germline CDR1 reads LNHDA; CDR2 reads SQIVND (reference sequence). Written as DNA, the CDR3 is TGTGCCAGTAAGGGACAGGGGGCGATTATAACTGAAGCTTTCTTT. Encoded protein: CASKGQGAIITEAFF.

The V and J genes are TRBV5-1 and TRBJ1-1; 7 bases are a match to TRBD1. CDR3 size: 13 residues. Germline lookup yields CDR1 SGHRS and CDR2 YFSETQ. Unmatched junction bases numbered 3, after V lost 2 bases and J lost 5 bases. The CDR3 nucleotides read TGCGCCAGCAGCTTCAACAGGGGAACTGAAGCTTTCTTT. Its protein product is CASSFNRGTEAFF.

This chain connects TRBV9 to TRBJ2-1; D unclear. CDR3 size: 15 residues. Trimming took off 5 bases at V and 0 bases at J, with 12 bases between the two ends. Germline CDR1 is SGDLS and CDR2 is YYNGEE. The CDR3 sequence is CASSRLQSSYNEQFF. CDR3 coding DNA: TGTGCCAGCAGTAGACTTCAGAGCTCCTACAATGAGCAGTTCTTC.

The genes are TRBV7-9 and TRBJ2-1; 12 nucleotides align to TRBD2. CDR1 is SEHNR, CDR2 FQNEAQ, per germline (reference sequence). V shed 4 bases and J 7 bases; nucleotides not matched to a gene: 2. The CDR3 length is 14 residues. The CDR3 nucleotides read TGTGCCAGCAGCTGGGGACTAGCGGGTAATGAGCAGTTCTTC. Translating gives CASSWGLAGNEQFF.

This sequence joins TRBV28 and TRBJ2-3; 7 bases are a match to TRBD1. CDR3 length: 16 amino acids. The germline CDR1 and CDR2 sequences are MDHEN and SYDVKM. V trimming: 5 bases; J trimming: 2 bases; junction bases outside the gene matches: 10. This chain's CDR3 is CASSLGTDLHTDTQYF. Written as DNA, the CDR3 is TGTGCCAGCAGTCTCGGGACAGACCTACACACAGATACGCAGTATTTT.

The CDR3 bases are TGTGCCAGCAGTTTGGGGGGTCTCAATCAGCCCCAGCATTTT. Translated: CASSLGGLNQPQHF. The rearrangement links TRBV27 to TRBJ1-5, with D possibly being TRBD1 (5 bases). This CDR3 contains 14 residues. The V gene lost 3 bases and the J gene lost 3 bases, with 9 bases spanning the gap. Germline V gene lookup returns CDR1 MNHEY and CDR2 SMNVEV (reference sequence).

The V and J genes are TRBV5-1 and TRBJ2-7; TRBD1 aligns across 11 bases. V lost 4 bases, J lost 11 bases, and 5 bases stayed unmatched. Germline V lookup: CDR1 SGHRS, CDR2 YFSETQ. CDR3 length: 12 amino acids. The DNA of the CDR3 is TGCGCCAGCAGCCTGGGACAGGGGGTGAAGTACTTC. It specifies CASSLGQGVKYF.

By share, this clone counts as medium-sized. J is TRBJ1-5 and V is TRBV14; 8 nucleotides line up with TRBD1. CDR1 is SGHDN and CDR2 is FVKESK in the germline V gene. V lost 1 base to trimming and J lost 3 bases; unmatched junction nucleotides: 5. CDR3 size: 16 residues. The CDR3 nucleotides read TGTGCCAGCAGCCAAGGTGGGACAGGTGCCAATCAGCCCCAGCATTTT. Amino acids: CASSQGGTGANQPQHF.

The genes are TRBV27 and TRBJ2-7; TRBD2 matches 10 bases. The CDR3 is made up of 15 amino acids. Looked up from germline, CDR1 is MNHEY and CDR2 is SMNVEV (reference sequence). J lost 3 bases, V lost 5 bases, and 7 bases had no gene match. CDR3 in DNA: TGTGCCAGCAGTGCTGCCGGGACTAGCGTCTACGAGCAGTACTTC. It encodes CASSAAGTSVYEQYF.

The chain employs TRBV29-1 and TRBJ1-4; TRBD1 agrees at 7 bases. In germline, CDR1 is SQVTM, CDR2 ANQGSEA. J was trimmed by 3 bases and V by 4 bases; bases with no gene match: 11. The CDR3 length is 16 residues. The CDR3 nucleotides are TGCAGCGTTGGACAGGGTGCTTCAAGAGCTAATGAAAAACTGTTTTTT. Translating gives CSVGQGASRANEKLFF.

The chain employs TRBV3-1 (or the pseudogene TRBV3-2) and TRBJ2-1, with D maybe TRBD2 (6 bases). This CDR3 is 16 amino acids long. Trimming cost V 1 base and J 0 bases, with 10 bases left between them. The V gene's germline CDR1 is LGHDT and CDR2 YNNKEL (reference sequence). The chain's CDR3 is CASSQVSGSSYNEQFF. In DNA form, the CDR3 reads TGTGCCAGCAGCCAAGTATCCGGGAGCTCCTACAATGAGCAGTTCTTC.

The CDR3: CASSLFQAGESSPLHF. Here the CDR3 DNA reads TGTGCCAGCAGCTTGTTTCAGGCAGGGGAAAGTTCACCCCTCCACTTT. The V gene is TRBV5-6, the J gene TRBJ1-6; tentatively, D is TRBD1 (6 bases). With 1 base removed from V and 9 bases from J, the gap between germline ends came to 17 bases. Looked up from germline, CDR1 is SGHDT and CDR2 is YYEEEE. The CDR3 contains 16 residues.

The sample holds one count of this clone. This CDR3 is CASSLTSGPEGEQFF. In DNA form, the CDR3 reads TGTGCCAGCAGCCTGACTAGCGGGCCTGAAGGGGAGCAGTTCTTC. The J gene is TRBJ2-1, the V gene TRBV7-3; 10 bases map to TRBD2. Trimming took 5 bases from V and 10 from J; bases not matched to a gene: 11. This CDR3 has 15 amino acids. Per the germline V gene, CDR1 is SGHTA and CDR2 is FQGTGA.

This CDR3 is CARSDRGYEQYF. CDR3 bases: TGTGCCAGATCGGACAGGGGTTACGAGCAGTACTTC. The chain carries TRBV19 and TRBJ2-7, with 9 bases lining up with TRBD1. The ends lost 9 bases at V and 4 bases at J; junction bases unmatched: 4. Germline V gene data show CDR1 as LNHDA and CDR2 as SQIVND (reference sequence). The CDR3 is 12 amino acids.

The genes are TRBV5-4 and TRBJ2-2; 8 bases are a match to TRBD1. Trimming at V came to 4 bases and at J to 6 bases, leaving 11 bases not matched to a gene. This CDR3 is 16 amino acids long. Germline CDR1 reads SGHNT; CDR2 reads YYREEE (reference sequence). CDR3 sequence: CASSLRTGSGAGELFF. The CDR3 DNA follows: TGTGCCAGCAGCCTGCGGACAGGGAGTGGGGCCGGGGAGCTGTTTTTT.

This rearrangement joins TRBV19 to TRBJ1-2; the D gene is possibly TRBD1 (5 bases). The CDR3 extends over 14 amino acids. Trimming took off 6 bases at V and 6 bases at J, with 17 bases between the two ends. Looked up from germline, CDR1 is LNHDA and CDR2 is SQIVND (reference sequence). The CDR3 protein is CASSPLGALDGYTF. The CDR3, as DNA: TGTGCCAGTAGCCCGCTTGGGGCACTCGATGGCTACACCTTC. Filled out from reference TRBV19 and TRBJ1-2, the complete variable domain reads DGGITQSPKYLFRKEGQNVTLSCEQNLNHDAMYWYRQDPGQGLRLIYYSQIVNDFQKGDIAEGYSVSREKKESFPLTVTSAQKNPTAFYLCASSPLGALDGYTFGSGTRLTVV.

The genes are TRBV5-1 and TRBJ1-2, with 7 bases identical to TRBD1. The CDR3 sequence is 13 residues long. Germline V gives CDR1 SGHRS, CDR2 YFSETQ. With 5 bases clipped from V and 6 bases from J, the junction kept 7 bases outside the gene matches. The CDR3 DNA reads TGCGCCAGCAGGCAGGGGGTTGACGATGGCTACACCTTC. It is translated as CASRQGVDDGYTF.

The chain is built from TRBV6-5 and TRBJ2-7; 8 nucleotides align to TRBD2. This CDR3 comprises 14 residues. V dropped 2 bases and J dropped 2; count of bases not matched to a gene: 2. Germline lookup yields CDR1 MNHEY and CDR2 SVGAGI. For the CDR3, the DNA is TGTGCCAGCAGTTACCATAGCGGGACCTACGAGCAGTACTTC. It yields the protein CASSYHSGTYEQYF.

The chain couples TRBV7-6 to TRBJ2-5; D is undetermined. Germline V gene sequence: CDR1 SGHVS, CDR2 FNYEAQ. The CDR3 covers 16 residues. Trimming cost V 4 bases and J 1 base, with 16 bases left between them. Here the CDR3 DNA reads TGTGCCAGCAGCTCCTTTCCCGTAATGTCCCAAGAGACCCAGTACTTC. Amino acid sequence: CASSSFPVMSQETQYF.

The chain links TRBV19 to TRBJ1-6, with D unresolved. V was shortened by 5 bases and J by 0 bases, with 8 bases between the two germline ends. The CDR3 covers 15 residues. Looked up from germline, CDR1 is LNHDA and CDR2 is SQIVND (reference sequence). The CDR3 coding sequence is TGTGCCAGTAGTCTCTTATCCTCCTATAATTCACCCCTCCACTTT. Residues: CASSLLSSYNSPLHF.

The chain joins TRBV7-2 to TRBJ1-5; 10 bases fit TRBD1. Germline trimming cut 1 base from V and 4 bases from J; bases unmatched to any gene: 4. Germline V gene sequence: CDR1 SGHTA, CDR2 FQGNSA. This CDR3 spans 16 amino acids. CDR3 nucleotide sequence: TGTGCCAGCAGCTTAGGACAGGGGGCCTTGAATCAGCCCCAGCATTTT. This sequence encodes CASSLGQGALNQPQHF.

V is TRBV24-1 and J is TRBJ1-3; the D gene is possibly TRBD1 (6 bases). V lost 5 bases and J lost 6, with 13 bases in between. This CDR3 comprises 14 residues. Germline V gene sequence: CDR1 KGHDR, CDR2 SFDVKD. The CDR3 loop reads CATSGWQGINTIYF. The CDR3 DNA reads TGTGCCACCAGTGGGTGGCAGGGGATAAACACCATATATTTT.